This is a list of T cell receptor beta chains from one sample in a study of regulatory T cells in long-lasting Graves disease. From the multiplex PCR reads, TCRdb called clonotypes with MiXCR, one entry per CDR3 protein. The table shows approximately 470,000 distinct CDR3 sequences, with about 17% occurring only once. This same sample was also part of a study on T cells in Graves' hyperthyroidism and ophthalmopathy.

Sequencing used peripheral blood mononuclear cells (PBMCs), obtained at new diagnosis, from a patient treated with antithyroid drugs. The source of these receptors is a man aged 35-49 years with Graves disease. The CDR3 runs from the conserved cysteine through the conserved F or W. D genes are given only for firm matches. Clone size, where shown, is once, few, many, or a class for clones that have expanded.

cdr3_aa,cdr3_nt,d_call,v_call,clone_size,j_call
CASIQRIRDFTDTQYF,TGTGCCAGCATCCAGCGGATCCGAGATTTCACAGATACGCAGTATTTT,-,TRBV28,many,TRBJ2-3
CATSDKKSGQGKEDTQYF,TGTGCCACCAGTGATAAGAAGTCGGGACAGGGGAAAGAAGATACGCAGTATTTT,TRBD1,TRBV24-1,-,TRBJ2-3
CASSLRQTDTQYF,TGTGCCAGCAGCTTACGCCAAACAGATACGCAGTATTTT,-,TRBV11-2,many,TRBJ2-3
CAMGTGLNTEAFF,TGTGCCATGGGGACAGGCTTAAACACTGAAGCTTTCTTT,TRBD1,TRBV10-3,few,TRBJ1-1
CSARDTRRAVYGYTF,TGCAGTGCTCGGGACACCAGAAGAGCGGTCTATGGCTACACCTTC,-,TRBV20-1,-,TRBJ1-2
CASSAQVGFAGELFF,TGTGCCAGCAGTGCCCAAGTAGGGTTCGCCGGGGAGCTGTTTTTT,-,TRBV28,few,TRBJ2-2
CASSAWGFSGSYNEQFF,TGTGCCAGCAGCGCGTGGGGTTTTTCGGGCTCCTACAATGAGCAGTTCTTC,-,TRBV9,-,TRBJ2-1
CSVSRAGALSYEQYF,TGCAGCGTTTCTCGAGCGGGAGCCCTCTCCTACGAGCAGTACTTC,TRBD2,TRBV29-1,-,TRBJ2-7
CASSPRRGEETQYF,TGTGCCAGCTCACCACGGAGAGGGGAAGAGACCCAGTACTTC,-,TRBV18,many,TRBJ2-5
CSARKSDTEQYF,TGCAGTGCTAGGAAGTCGGATACCGAGCAGTACTTC,-,TRBV20-1,few,TRBJ2-7
CSARDLSRGEQETQYF,TGCAGTGCTAGAGATCTCAGCAGGGGCGAACAAGAGACCCAGTACTTC,-,TRBV20-1,many,TRBJ2-5
CSASWDTQYF,TGCAGTGCAAGCTGGGATACGCAGTATTTT,-,TRBV20-1,many,TRBJ2-3
CASSQRLAGNTGELFF,TGTGCCAGCAGCCAAAGACTAGCGGGAAACACCGGGGAGCTGTTTTTT,TRBD2,TRBV7-9,few,TRBJ2-2
CAWLRAGINYGYTF,TGTGCCTGGCTCAGGGCAGGAATTAACTATGGCTACACCTTC,-,TRBV30,many,TRBJ1-2
CSALRTVNSPLHF,TGCAGTGCTTTACGGACGGTAAATTCACCCCTCCACTTT,-,TRBV20-1,-,TRBJ1-6
CASSAGLAINEQFF,TGTGCCAGCAGCGCGGGACTAGCTATCAATGAGCAGTTCTTC,TRBD2,TRBV7-8,many,TRBJ2-1
CATSDQQRGRETQYF,TGTGCCACCAGTGATCAGCAGCGGGGTCGAGAGACCCAGTACTTC,TRBD2,TRBV24-1,many,TRBJ2-5
CASRRGAWDTQYF,TGTGCCAGCAGACGGGGGGCTTGGGATACGCAGTATTTT,-,TRBV6-1,few,TRBJ2-3
CASTLSWGSSYEQYF,TGTGCCAGCACCCTTTCCTGGGGGAGCTCCTACGAGCAGTACTTC,-,TRBV11-3,many,TRBJ2-7
CSVTMDRVIADTQYF,TGCAGTGTTACGATGGACAGGGTGATAGCAGATACGCAGTATTTT,TRBD1,TRBV20-1,many,TRBJ2-3
CASSLISSPSTDTQYF,TGTGCCAGCAGCTTAATCTCTAGCCCCAGCACAGATACGCAGTATTTT,-,TRBV7-6,many,TRBJ2-3
CASARGTEAFF,TGTGCCAGCGCACGTGGGACTGAAGCTTTCTTT,-,TRBV27,-,TRBJ1-1
CASTTEYYGYTF,TGTGCCAGCACCACAGAATACTATGGCTACACCTTC,-,TRBV6-1,few,TRBJ1-2
CASSSESSFNEKLFF,TGTGCCAGCAGCTCCGAGAGTTCGTTTAATGAAAAACTGTTTTTT,-,TRBV7-9,few,TRBJ1-4
CASSLSASGSHEQYF,TGTGCCAGCAGCTTATCGGCTAGCGGGAGCCACGAGCAGTACTTC,TRBD2,TRBV7-2,few,TRBJ2-7
CASRIKGDRFNQPQHF,TGTGCCAGCAGAATAAAAGGGGACAGATTCAATCAGCCCCAGCATTTT,TRBD1,TRBV28,many,TRBJ1-5
CASSLERGHETQYF,TGCGCCAGCAGCTTGGAGAGGGGGCATGAGACCCAGTACTTC,TRBD1,TRBV5-1,-,TRBJ2-5
CATSMGQGEGKLFF,TGTGCCACCTCGATGGGACAGGGGGAAGGAAAACTGTTTTTT,TRBD1,TRBV6-1,many,TRBJ1-4
CASSPPGARIGEQYF,TGTGCCAGCAGTCCTCCCGGGGCTAGAATAGGGGAGCAGTACTTC,-,TRBV28,many,TRBJ2-7
CASSIRDYNQPQHF,TGTGCCAGTAGTATCAGGGATTACAATCAGCCCCAGCATTTT,-,TRBV19,-,TRBJ1-5
CASSQGAVGYEQYF,TGTGCCAGTAGTCAGGGGGCGGTTGGCTACGAGCAGTACTTC,TRBD1,TRBV6-1,few,TRBJ2-7
CASSLGSGELAYEQYF,TGCGCCAGCAGCTTGGGTAGCGGGGAACTAGCCTACGAGCAGTACTTC,TRBD2,TRBV5-1,-,TRBJ2-7
CASQTRASLSYEQYF,TGTGCCAGCCAAACCCGGGCTAGTCTGTCCTACGAGCAGTACTTC,-,TRBV28,many,TRBJ2-7
CASSGGTSTYEQYF,TGTGCCAGCAGTGGAGGGACATCCACCTACGAGCAGTACTTC,-,TRBV25-1,-,TRBJ2-7
CASSTTGRAFF,TGTGCCAGCAGCACAACAGGGAGAGCTTTCTTT,-,TRBV28,many,TRBJ1-1
CASSLIGTSRNEQYF,TGTGCCAGCAGCTTAATCGGGACTAGCAGAAACGAGCAGTACTTC,TRBD2,TRBV7-3,many,TRBJ2-7
CASRPSPDGDSPLHF,TGTGCCAGCAGACCATCCCCGGACGGGGATTCACCCCTCCACTTT,-,TRBV7-6,-,TRBJ1-6
CASSEGVLADYEQYF,TGTGCCAGCAGTGAAGGAGTGCTGGCCGACTACGAGCAGTACTTC,-,TRBV2,many,TRBJ2-7
CASSQVGTAAKNIQYF,TGCGCCAGCAGCCAAGTTGGGACTGCAGCCAAAAACATTCAGTACTTC,-,TRBV4-1,-,TRBJ2-4
CASTRSGMNTEAFF,TGTGCCAGCACCAGGAGTGGGATGAACACTGAAGCTTTCTTT,-,TRBV12-3/TRBV12-4,many,TRBJ1-1
CASNFRYQPQHF,TGTGCCAGCAATTTTAGGTATCAGCCCCAGCATTTT,-,TRBV28,-,TRBJ1-5